This T cell receptor beta chain is from a study of blood T cell repertoires in COVID-19. Looking at the study overall: Some COVID-19 samples were acute and others convalescent; all came from the United States, Italy and Spain. T cells, B-cell-depleted T cells, or PBMCs provided the cDNA or gDNA that served as material.

Germline V gene lookup returns CDR1 SGHNT and CDR2 YYREEE (reference sequence). With 0 bases removed from V and 5 bases from J, the gap between germline ends came to 11 bases. The CDR3 runs to 15 residues. The count of this clone is one. Libraries were prepared by immunoSEQ multiplex PCR; TCRdb keeps only in-frame clonotypes and omits some of them. The sample has hundreds of thousands of clones, roughly 86% seen once. The V and J genes are TRBV5-4 and TRBJ1-4; no clear D. What was sequenced was peripheral blood. The receptor was isolated from a woman in her fifties or sixties who had recovered from COVID-19. This CDR3 is CASSLDPGSNEKLFF. CDR3 bases: TGTGCCAGCAGCTTGGACCCAGGCTCGAATGAAAAACTGTTTTTT.